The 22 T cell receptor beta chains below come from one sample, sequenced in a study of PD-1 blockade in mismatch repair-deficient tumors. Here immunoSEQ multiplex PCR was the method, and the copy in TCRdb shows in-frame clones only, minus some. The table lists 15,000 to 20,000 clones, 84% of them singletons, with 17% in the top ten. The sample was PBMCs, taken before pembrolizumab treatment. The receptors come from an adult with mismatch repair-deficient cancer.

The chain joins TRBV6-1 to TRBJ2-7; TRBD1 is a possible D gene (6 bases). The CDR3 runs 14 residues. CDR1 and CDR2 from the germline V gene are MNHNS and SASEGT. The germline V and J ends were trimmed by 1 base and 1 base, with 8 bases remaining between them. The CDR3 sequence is CASSEVRGSYEQYF. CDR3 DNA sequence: TGTGCCAGCAGTGAAGTCAGGGGTTCCTACGAGCAGTACTTC.

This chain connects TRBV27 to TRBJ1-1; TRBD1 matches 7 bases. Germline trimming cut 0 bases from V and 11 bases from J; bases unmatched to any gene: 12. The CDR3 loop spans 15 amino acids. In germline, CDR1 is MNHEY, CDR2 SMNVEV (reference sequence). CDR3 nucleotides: TGTGCCAGCAGTTTATCCCTCGGACAGGTCGATTCTGCTTTCTTT. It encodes CASSLSLGQVDSAFF.

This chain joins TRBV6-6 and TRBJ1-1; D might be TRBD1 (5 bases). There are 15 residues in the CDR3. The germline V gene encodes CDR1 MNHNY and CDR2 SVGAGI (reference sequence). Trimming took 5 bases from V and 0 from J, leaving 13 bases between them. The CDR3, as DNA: TGTGCCAGCAGTACGGGACTCTACGTGAACACTGAAGCTTTCTTT. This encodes CASSTGLYVNTEAFF.

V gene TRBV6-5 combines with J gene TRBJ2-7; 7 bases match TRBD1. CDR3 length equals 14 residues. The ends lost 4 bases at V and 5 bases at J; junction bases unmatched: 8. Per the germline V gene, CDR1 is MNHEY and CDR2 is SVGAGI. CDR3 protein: CASSSGQAVDEQYF. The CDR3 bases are TGTGCCAGCAGTTCTGGACAGGCGGTGGACGAGCAGTACTTC.

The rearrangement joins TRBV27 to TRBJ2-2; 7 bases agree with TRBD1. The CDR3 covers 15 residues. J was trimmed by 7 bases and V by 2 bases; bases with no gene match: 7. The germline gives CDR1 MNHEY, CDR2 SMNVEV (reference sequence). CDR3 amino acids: CASSLIRGSHGELFF. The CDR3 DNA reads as TGTGCCAGCAGTTTAATCAGGGGGAGTCACGGGGAGCTGTTTTTT.

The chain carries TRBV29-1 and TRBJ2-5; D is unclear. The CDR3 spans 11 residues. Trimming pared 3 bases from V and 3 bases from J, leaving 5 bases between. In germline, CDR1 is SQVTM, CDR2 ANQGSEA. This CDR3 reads CSVEGKETQYF. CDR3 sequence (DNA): TGCAGCGTTGAGGGGAAAGAGACCCAGTACTTC. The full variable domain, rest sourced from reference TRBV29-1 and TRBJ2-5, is SAVISQKPSRDICQRGTSLTIQCQVDSQVTMMFWYRQQPGQSLTLIATANQGSEATYESGFVIDKFPISRPNLTFSTLTVSNMSPEDSSIYLCSVEGKETQYFGPGTRLLVL.

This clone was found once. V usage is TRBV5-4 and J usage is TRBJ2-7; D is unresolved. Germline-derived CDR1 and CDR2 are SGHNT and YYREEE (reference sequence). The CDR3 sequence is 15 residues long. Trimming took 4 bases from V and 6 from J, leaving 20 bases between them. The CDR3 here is CASSPKPGPSSEQYF. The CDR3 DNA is TGTGCCAGCAGCCCCAAACCGGGCCCTTCTAGCGAGCAGTACTTC. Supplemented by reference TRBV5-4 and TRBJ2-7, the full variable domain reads ETGVTQSPTHLIKTRGQQVTLRCSSQSGHNTVSWYQQALGQGPQFIFQYYREEENGRGNFPPRFSGLQFPNYSSELNVNALELDDSALYLCASSPKPGPSSEQYFGPGTRLTVT.

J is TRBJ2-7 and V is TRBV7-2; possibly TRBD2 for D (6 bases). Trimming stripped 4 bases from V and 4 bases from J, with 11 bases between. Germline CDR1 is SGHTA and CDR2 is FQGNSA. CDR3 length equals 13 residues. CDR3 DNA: TGTGCCAGCAGCTCGGGACTTCTATACGAGCAGTACTTC. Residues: CASSSGLLYEQYF.

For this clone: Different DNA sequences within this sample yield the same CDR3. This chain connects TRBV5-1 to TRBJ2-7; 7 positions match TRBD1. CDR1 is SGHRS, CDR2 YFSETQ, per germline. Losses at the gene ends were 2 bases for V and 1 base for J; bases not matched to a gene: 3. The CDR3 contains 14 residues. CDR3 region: CASSFGTASYEQYF. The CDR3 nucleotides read TGCGCCAGCAGCTTCGGGACAGCATCCTACGAGCAGTACTTC.

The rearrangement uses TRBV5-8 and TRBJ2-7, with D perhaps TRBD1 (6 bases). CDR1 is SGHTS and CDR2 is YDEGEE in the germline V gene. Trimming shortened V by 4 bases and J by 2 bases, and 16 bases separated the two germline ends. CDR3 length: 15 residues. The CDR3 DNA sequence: TGTGCCAGCAGCCCGGACAGAGAAGAGACCTACGAGCAGTACTTC. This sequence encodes CASSPDREETYEQYF.

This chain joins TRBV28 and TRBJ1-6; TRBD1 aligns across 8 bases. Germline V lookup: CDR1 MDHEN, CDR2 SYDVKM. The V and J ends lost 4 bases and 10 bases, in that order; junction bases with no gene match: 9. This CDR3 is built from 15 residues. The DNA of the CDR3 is TGTGCCAGCAGTTCGACAGGGGCTGGTTCGTCACCCCTCCACTTT. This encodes CASSSTGAGSSPLHF.

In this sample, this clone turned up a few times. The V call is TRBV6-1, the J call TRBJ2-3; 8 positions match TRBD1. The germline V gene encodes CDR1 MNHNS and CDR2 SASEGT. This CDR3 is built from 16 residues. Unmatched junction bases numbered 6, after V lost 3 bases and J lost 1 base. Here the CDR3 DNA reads TGTGCCAGCAGTGAGCCTCCGGGACAGGGCACAGATACGCAGTATTTT. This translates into CASSEPPGQGTDTQYF.

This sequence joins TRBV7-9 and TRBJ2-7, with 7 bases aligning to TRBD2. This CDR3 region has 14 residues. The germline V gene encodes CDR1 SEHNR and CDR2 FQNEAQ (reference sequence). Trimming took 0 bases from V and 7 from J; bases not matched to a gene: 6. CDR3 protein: CASSLAGGRWEQYF. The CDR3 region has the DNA TGTGCCAGCAGCTTAGCGGGAGGGCGGTGGGAGCAGTACTTC. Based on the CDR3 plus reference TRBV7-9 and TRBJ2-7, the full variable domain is DTGVSQNPRHKITKRGQNVTFRCDPISEHNRLYWYRQTLGQGPEFLTYFQNEAQLEKSRLLSDRFSAERPKGSFSTLEIQRTEQGDSAMYLCASSLAGGRWEQYFGPGTRLTVT.

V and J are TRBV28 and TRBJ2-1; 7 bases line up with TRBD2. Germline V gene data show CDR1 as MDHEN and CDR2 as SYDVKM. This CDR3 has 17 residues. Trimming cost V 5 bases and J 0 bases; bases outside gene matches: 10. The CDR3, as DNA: TGTGCCAGCAGTCCCCTTTGGGGGAGGGGCTCCTACAATGAGCAGTTCTTC. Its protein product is CASSPLWGRGSYNEQFF.

CDR3 DNA: TGTGCCAGCAGAGATATAGCGAGTGAGGGCGTCCTGACTTTC. Its translation is CASRDIASEGVLTF. The V gene is TRBV28, the J gene TRBJ2-6; the D gene is possibly TRBD2 (5 bases). Per germline, CDR1 MDHEN and CDR2 SYDVKM. There are 14 residues in the CDR3. V lost 6 bases and J lost 12, with 18 bases in between.

CDR3 in DNA: TGTGCCAGCAGCTACAACCGGGACAATAGACCAGATACGCAGTATTTT. Translation gives CASSYNRDNRPDTQYF. The V call is TRBV4-2, the J call TRBJ2-3; the D gene is possibly TRBD1 (6 bases). CDR3 length equals 16 residues. V dropped 5 bases and J dropped 4 bases, with 19 bases sitting between them. CDR1 and CDR2 from the germline V gene are LGHNA and YNFKEQ.

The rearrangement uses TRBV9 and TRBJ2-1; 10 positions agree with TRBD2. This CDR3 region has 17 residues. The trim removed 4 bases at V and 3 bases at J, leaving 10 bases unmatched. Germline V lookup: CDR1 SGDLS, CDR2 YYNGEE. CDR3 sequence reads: CASSQGALAGGYNEQFF. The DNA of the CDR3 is TGTGCCAGCAGCCAAGGCGCCTTAGCGGGAGGCTACAATGAGCAGTTCTTC.

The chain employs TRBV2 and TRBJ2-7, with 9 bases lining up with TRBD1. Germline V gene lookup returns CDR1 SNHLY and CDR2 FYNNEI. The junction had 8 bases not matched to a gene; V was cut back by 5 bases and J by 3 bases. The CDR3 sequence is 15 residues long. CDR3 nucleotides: TGTGCCAGCAGTTACGTGGGACAGGGCTTCTACGAGCAGTACTTC. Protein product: CASSYVGQGFYEQYF.

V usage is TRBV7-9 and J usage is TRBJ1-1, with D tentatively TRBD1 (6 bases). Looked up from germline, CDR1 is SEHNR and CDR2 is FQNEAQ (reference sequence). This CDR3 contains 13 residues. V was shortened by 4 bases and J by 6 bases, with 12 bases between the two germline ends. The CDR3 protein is CASSSEGGSEAFF. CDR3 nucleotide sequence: TGTGCCAGCAGCTCAGAGGGGGGATCTGAAGCTTTCTTT. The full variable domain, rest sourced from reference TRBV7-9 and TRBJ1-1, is DTGVSQNPRHKITKRGQNVTFRCDPISEHNRLYWYRQTLGQGPEFLTYFQNEAQLEKSRLLSDRFSAERPKGSFSTLEIQRTEQGDSAMYLCASSSEGGSEAFFGQGTRLTVV.

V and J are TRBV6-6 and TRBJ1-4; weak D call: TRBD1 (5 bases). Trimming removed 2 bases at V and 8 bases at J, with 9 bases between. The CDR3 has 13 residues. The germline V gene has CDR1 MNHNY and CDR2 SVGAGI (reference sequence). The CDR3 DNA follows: TGTGCCAGCAGTTACAGGGACCGAGAAAAACTGTTTTTT. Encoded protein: CASSYRDREKLFF.

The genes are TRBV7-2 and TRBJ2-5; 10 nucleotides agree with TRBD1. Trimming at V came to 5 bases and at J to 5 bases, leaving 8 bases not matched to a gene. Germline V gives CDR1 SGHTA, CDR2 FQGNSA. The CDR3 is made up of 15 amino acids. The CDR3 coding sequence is TGTGCCAGCAGCAGGACAGGGGGGCATAGGGAGACCCAGTACTTC. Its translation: CASSRTGGHRETQYF.

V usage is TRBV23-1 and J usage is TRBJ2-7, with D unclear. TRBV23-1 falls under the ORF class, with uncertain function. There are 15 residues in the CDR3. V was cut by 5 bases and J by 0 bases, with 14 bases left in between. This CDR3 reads CASSGNSTDSYEQYF. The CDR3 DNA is TGCGCCAGCAGTGGGAACAGCACCGACTCCTACGAGCAGTACTTC.